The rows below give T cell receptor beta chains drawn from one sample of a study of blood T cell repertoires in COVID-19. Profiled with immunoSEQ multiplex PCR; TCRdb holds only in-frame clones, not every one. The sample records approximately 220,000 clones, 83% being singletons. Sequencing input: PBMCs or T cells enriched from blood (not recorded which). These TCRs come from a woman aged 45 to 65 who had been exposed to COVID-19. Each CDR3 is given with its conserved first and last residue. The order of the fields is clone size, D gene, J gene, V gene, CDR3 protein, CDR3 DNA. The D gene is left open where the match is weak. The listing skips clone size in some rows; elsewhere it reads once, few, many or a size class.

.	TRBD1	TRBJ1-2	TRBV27	CASSPRTGSNYGYTF	TGTGCCAGCAGTCCCCGGACAGGATCCAACTATGGCTACACCTTC
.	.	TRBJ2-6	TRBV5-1	CASSLAERPIANGANVLTF	TGCGCCAGCAGCTTGGCCGAGCGGCCGATTGCTAATGGGGCCAACGTCCTGACTTTC
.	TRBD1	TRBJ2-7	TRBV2	CASNSGTGAYEQYF	TGTGCCAGCAATTCCGGGACAGGTGCCTACGAGCAGTACTTC
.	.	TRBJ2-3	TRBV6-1	CASSDGWGRTDTQYF	TGTGCCAGCAGTGACGGTTGGGGCCGTACAGATACGCAGTATTTT
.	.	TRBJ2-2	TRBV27	CASSLLGGGPPGGELFF	TGTGCCAGCAGTTTACTCGGCGGGGGCCCCCCGGGCGGGGAGCTGTTTTTT
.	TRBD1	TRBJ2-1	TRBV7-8	CASSPRDRGHNEQFF	TGTGCCAGCAGCCCTCGGGACAGGGGACACAATGAGCAGTTCTTC
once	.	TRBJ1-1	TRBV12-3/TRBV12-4	CASIRDSNTEAFF	TGTGCCAGCATCCGGGATTCTAACACTGAAGCTTTCTTT
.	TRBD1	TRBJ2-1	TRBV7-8	CASSQTTGRNEQFF	TGTGCCAGCAGCCAAACGACAGGGCGCAATGAGCAGTTCTTC
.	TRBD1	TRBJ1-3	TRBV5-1	CASSPILTGSGNTIYF	TGCGCCAGCAGCCCCATTTTGACAGGGTCTGGAAACACCATATATTTT
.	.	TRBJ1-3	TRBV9	CASSHGGGNTIYF	TGTGCCAGCAGTCACGGCGGAGGAAACACCATATATTTT
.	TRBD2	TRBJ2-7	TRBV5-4	CASSLERGASYEQYF	TGTGCCAGCAGCTTGGAGCGGGGGGCTTCCTACGAGCAGTACTTC
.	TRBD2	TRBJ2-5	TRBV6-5	CASRLAGRETQYF	TGTGCCAGCAGGCTAGCGGGGAGAGAGACCCAGTACTTC
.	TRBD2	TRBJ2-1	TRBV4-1	CASSLINGLGSNEQFF	TGCGCCAGCAGCCTTATTAACGGACTAGGGTCCAATGAGCAGTTCTTC
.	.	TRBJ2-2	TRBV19	CASSRRRGAGTGELFF	TGTGCCAGTAGTAGGCGAAGGGGCGCGGGAACCGGGGAGCTGTTTTTT
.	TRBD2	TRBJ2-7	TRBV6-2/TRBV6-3	CASNPTSGGSYEQYF	TGTGCCAGCAACCCGACTAGCGGGGGATCCTACGAGCAGTACTTC
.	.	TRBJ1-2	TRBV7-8	CASSLAQGGYGYTF	TGTGCCAGCAGCTTAGCTCAGGGAGGCTATGGCTACACCTTC
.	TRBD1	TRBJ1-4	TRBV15	CATAGGREKLFF	TGTGCCACAGCAGGGGGGCGTGAAAAACTGTTTTTT
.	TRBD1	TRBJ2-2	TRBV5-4	CASSLADRAGELFF	TGTGCCAGCAGCTTGGCGGACAGGGCCGGGGAGCTGTTTTTT
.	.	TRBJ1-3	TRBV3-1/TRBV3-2	CASSQYWGSQDTIYF	TGTGCCAGCAGCCAATACTGGGGCTCCCAGGACACCATATATTTT
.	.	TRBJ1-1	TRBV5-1	CASSLLTSALEAFF	TGCGCCAGCAGCTTGCTGACTTCTGCCCTCGAAGCTTTCTTT
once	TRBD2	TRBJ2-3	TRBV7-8	CASSPRSTSGAPDTQYF	TGTGCCAGCAGCCCACGGAGCACTAGCGGGGCCCCAGATACGCAGTATTTT
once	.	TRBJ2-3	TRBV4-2	CASSQDGDSTDTQYF	TGTGCCAGCAGCCAAGATGGGGACTCCACAGATACGCAGTATTTT
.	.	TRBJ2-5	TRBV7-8	CASSRARQETQYF	TGTGCCAGCAGCCGGGCCCGCCAAGAGACCCAGTACTTC
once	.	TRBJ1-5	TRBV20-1	CSASSRQRSWSNQPQHF	TGCAGTGCTAGTTCAAGGCAGAGGTCCTGGAGCAATCAGCCCCAGCATTTT
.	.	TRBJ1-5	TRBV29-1	CSVASGGSQPQHF	TGCAGCGTCGCATCGGGGGGATCTCAGCCCCAGCATTTT
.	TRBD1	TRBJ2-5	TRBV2	CASSRDSETQYF	TGTGCCAGCAGTCGGGACAGTGAGACCCAGTACTTC
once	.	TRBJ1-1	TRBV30	CAWSQGVWGTEAFF	TGTGCCTGGAGTCAAGGGGTCTGGGGCACTGAAGCTTTCTTT
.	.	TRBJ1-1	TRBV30	CAWSRGFLNTEAFF	TGTGCCTGGAGCCGAGGGTTCTTGAACACTGAAGCTTTCTTT
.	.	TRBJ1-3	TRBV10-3	CAIRTEGENTIYF	TGTGCCATCAGGACGGAGGGAGAAAACACCATATATTTT
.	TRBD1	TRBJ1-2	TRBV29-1	CSVEQGARGYTF	TGCAGCGTTGAACAGGGGGCGCGGGGCTACACCTTC
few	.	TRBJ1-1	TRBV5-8	CASSILAGGGTEAFF	TGTGCCAGCAGCATCCTAGCGGGAGGCGGCACTGAAGCTTTCTTT
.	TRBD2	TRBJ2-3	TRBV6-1	CASSAPLGLAGDTQYF	TGTGCCAGCAGTGCCCCCCTAGGGCTAGCGGGAGATACGCAGTATTTT
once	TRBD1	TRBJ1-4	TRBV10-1	CASSGWGVDRVSEKLFF	TGCGCCAGCAGTGGGTGGGGTGTAGACAGGGTAAGTGAAAAACTGTTTTTT
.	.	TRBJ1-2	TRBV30	CAWRGNREGGYTF	TGTGCCTGGAGGGGAAACAGGGAGGGCGGCTACACCTTC
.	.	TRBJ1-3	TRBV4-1	CASSHLGQTLLSGNTIYF	TGCGCCAGCAGCCATCTTGGACAGACCCTCCTAAGCGGAAACACCATATATTTT
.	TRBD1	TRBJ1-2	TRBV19	CASWGQGASPYGYTF	TGTGCCAGTTGGGGGCAGGGGGCGTCCCCTTATGGCTACACCTTC
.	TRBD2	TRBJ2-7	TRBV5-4	CASSLKLAGGEQYF	TGTGCCAGCAGCTTGAAACTAGCGGGGGGTGAGCAGTACTTC